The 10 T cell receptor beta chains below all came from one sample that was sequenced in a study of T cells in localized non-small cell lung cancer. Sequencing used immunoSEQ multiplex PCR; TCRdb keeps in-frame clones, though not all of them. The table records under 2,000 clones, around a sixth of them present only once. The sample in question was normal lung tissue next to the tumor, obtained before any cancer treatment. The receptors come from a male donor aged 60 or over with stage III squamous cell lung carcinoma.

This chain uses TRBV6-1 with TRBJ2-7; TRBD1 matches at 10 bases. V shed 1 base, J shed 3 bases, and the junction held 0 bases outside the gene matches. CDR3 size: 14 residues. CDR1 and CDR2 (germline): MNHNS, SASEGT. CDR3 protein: CASSEGTGGYEQYF. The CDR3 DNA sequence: TGTGCCAGCAGTGAAGGGACAGGGGGCTACGAGCAGTACTTC.

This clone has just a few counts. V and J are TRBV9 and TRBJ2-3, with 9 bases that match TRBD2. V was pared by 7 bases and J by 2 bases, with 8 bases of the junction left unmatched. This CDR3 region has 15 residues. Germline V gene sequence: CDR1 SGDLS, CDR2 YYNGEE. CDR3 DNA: TGTGCCAGCTGCCGGCTAGCGGGGCCCACAGATACGCAGTATTTT. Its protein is CASCRLAGPTDTQYF.

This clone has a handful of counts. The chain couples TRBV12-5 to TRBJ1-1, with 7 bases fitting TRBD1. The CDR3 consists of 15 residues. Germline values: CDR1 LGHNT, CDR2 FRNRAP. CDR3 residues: CASIFEGAGNTEAFF. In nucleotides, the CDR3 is TGTGCCAGCATCTTCGAGGGGGCGGGGAACACTGAAGCTTTCTTT.

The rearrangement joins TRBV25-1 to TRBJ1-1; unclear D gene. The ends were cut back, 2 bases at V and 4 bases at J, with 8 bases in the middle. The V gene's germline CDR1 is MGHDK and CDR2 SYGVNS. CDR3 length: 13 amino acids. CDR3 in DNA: TGTGCCAGCAGTGAAACAGATTTCACTGAAGCTTTCTTT. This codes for CASSETDFTEAFF.

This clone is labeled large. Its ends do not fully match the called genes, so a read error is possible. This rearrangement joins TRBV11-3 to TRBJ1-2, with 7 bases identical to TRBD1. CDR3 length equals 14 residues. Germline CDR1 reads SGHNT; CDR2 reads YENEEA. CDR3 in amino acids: CASSLEGTAYGYTF. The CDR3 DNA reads TGTGCCAGCAGTTTAGAGGGGACAGCCTATGGCTACACCTTC.

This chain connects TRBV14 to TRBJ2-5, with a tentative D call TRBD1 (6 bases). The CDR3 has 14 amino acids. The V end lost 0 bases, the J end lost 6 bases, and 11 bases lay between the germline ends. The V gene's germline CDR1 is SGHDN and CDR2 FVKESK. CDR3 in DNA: TGTGCCAGCAGCCAAGATTACAGGGCCCAGACCCAGTACTTC. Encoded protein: CASSQDYRAQTQYF.

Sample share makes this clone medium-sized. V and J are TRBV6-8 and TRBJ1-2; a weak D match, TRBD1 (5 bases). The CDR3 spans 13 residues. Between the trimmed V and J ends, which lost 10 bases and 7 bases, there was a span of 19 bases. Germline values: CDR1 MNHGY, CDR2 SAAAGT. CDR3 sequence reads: CATTMGDISGYTF. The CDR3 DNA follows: TGTGCCACCACGATGGGGGATATCAGTGGCTACACCTTC.

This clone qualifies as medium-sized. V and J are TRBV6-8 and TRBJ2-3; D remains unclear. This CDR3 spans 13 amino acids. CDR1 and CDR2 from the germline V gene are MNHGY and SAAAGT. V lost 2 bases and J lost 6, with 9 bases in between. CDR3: CASSYDPGDTQYF. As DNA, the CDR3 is TGTGCCAGCAGTTACGACCCTGGGGATACGCAGTATTTT.

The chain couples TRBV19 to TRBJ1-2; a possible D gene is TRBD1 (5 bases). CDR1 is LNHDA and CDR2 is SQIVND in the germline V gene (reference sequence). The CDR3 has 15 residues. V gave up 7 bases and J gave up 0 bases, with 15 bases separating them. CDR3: CASTPGPIANYGYTF. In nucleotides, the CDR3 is TGTGCCAGTACCCCGGGGCCCATAGCTAACTATGGCTACACCTTC.

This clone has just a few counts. The CDR3 spells CASRPTGLDIQYF. The CDR3 DNA follows: TGTGCCAGCAGGCCGACAGGTCTAGACATTCAGTACTTC. The genes are TRBV7-2 and TRBJ2-4, with D possibly being TRBD1 (6 bases). V lost 6 bases to trimming and J lost 8 bases, with 14 bases between them. There are 13 residues in the CDR3. Germline values: CDR1 SGHTA, CDR2 FQGNSA.